This paragraph reports one TCR beta chain. This specimen belongs to a study of T cell responses to AZD1222 COVID-19 vaccine. The germline gives CDR1 SGHVS, CDR2 FQNEAQ. The CDR3 is made up of 16 amino acids. Trimming removed 0 bases from V and 4 bases from J; junction bases left unmatched: 7. Libraries were prepared by immunoSEQ multiplex PCR; TCRdb keeps only in-frame clonotypes and omits some of them. The sample lists around 200,000 clones, 80% to 95% occurring once. The specimen was peripheral blood, collected 28 days after the second dose of the MenACWY control vaccine. This receptor was identified in an adult who received the MenACWY meningococcal vaccine as a control. V gene TRBV7-8 combines with J gene TRBJ2-7; 9 bases map to TRBD2. CDR3 region: CASSLAGGGGGYEQYF. The CDR3 DNA sequence: TGTGCCAGCAGCTTAGCGGGTGGCGGGGGGGGATACGAGCAGTACTTC.